This T cell receptor (beta chain) was found in a study of human T cells and chemical hapten exposure (dated by TCRdb to about 2021). At the level of the whole study: For sensitization, 2% DPC in acetone was applied to a roughly 2 cm by roughly 2 cm area of upper inner arm skin. Throughout the study period of 20 to 25 weeks, patients also received therapeutic DPC doses to the scalp every week. Patch testing was performed on the upper back with Finn chambers containing 0.01% DPC, and the patch tests were scored after 6 days according to International Contact Dermatitis Research Group standards. The patient cohort, mostly female, included alopecia areata with under or over 50% scalp involvement, alopecia totalis and alopecia universalis. The libraries were sequenced as a pool, and the TCR yield per sample differed mostly because of small variations in library volumes within the pool. In alopecia patients, the study followed how the peripheral blood TCR repertoire changed in vivo over primary and secondary sensitization to diphenylcyclopropenone (DPC), a hapten. Blood samples were taken from patients before sensitization (week 0) and at 2, 6 and about 24 weeks after DPC sensitization. Approximately 28 alopecia patients provided blood for TCR sequencing at one to four time points (pre-sensitization, 2, 6 and 24 weeks). Each blood RNA sample was used to sequence both TCR alpha and TCR beta chains. General study outcomes and caveats: Patch test score correlated positively with the number of PT1 expanded TCRs, reaching significance at thresholds 8, 16 and 32 but not at 4. No change with DPC sensitization was found in the number of TCRs above 1 in 1000 frequency, and no evidence of global repertoire structure alterations was found. Alopecia, a presumed autoimmune disease, was present in all patients, so the immune response of the patients might differ from that of healthy individuals. After repeated subsampling, the strength of the expansion versus patch-test correlation and the threshold at which it became significant changed. Compared with pre-sensitization or healthy control sets, expanded TCRs formed significantly more large CDR3 similarity clusters, which is consistent with antigen-driven responses.

This clonotype has a handful of counts. Its antigen has not been determined. One base away there is no much larger clone; base qualities are not given. To prepare the library, RACE was applied. Reads for this sample came from a NextSeq 500. During library preparation, unique molecular identifiers were attached to individual cDNA molecules so that TCRs could be counted in a quantitative, reproducible way. The study's own analysis went as follows. A median of about 89,000 TCRs per sample was observed, with a range of roughly 20,000 to 750,000. The Decombinator software suite was used to annotate V, J and CDR3 in the TCR reads. To make PS versus PT1 abundance plots, every sample was subsampled to the same number of TCRs (28,000). Expanded TCRs were defined as absent before sensitization and observed at least eight times at the 2-week time point. The raw public reads went through TCRdb reprocessing: fastp at Q25, MiXCR clone calling, in-frame beta chains kept. Records with the same CDR3 protein are collapsed into one entry carrying the most frequent genes and DNA. These V and J calls originate from TCRdb's pipeline instead of the authors' own analysis. The sample contains about 52,000 distinct CDR3 sequences, 9.6% of them found a single time. Clones ranked in the top ten supply 8.5% to 10% of the sample.

Read against the paper, the sample's time point label means: pre-sensitization, week 0. Taken with the paper, the label for treatment or condition translates to: therapeutic diphenylcyclopropenone sensitization with weekly scalp DPC. Total RNA was extracted from unfractionated whole blood collected in Tempus Blood RNA tubes. At each patch-test visit, blood was drawn before the patch test was applied. Patients were eligible if aged 18 to 70, diagnosed with alopecia and judged suitable for DPC therapy, and pregnant patients were excluded. This specimen was whole blood, taken in connection with sensitization to the hapten diphenylcyclopropenone (DPC). The source of this sequence is a woman younger than 45 with alopecia areata. Some clones in this sample may be carry-over from other donors' samples.

CDR3 loop: CASSVGGTTGETQYF. The nucleotide sequence is TGTGCCAGCAGCGTAGGAGGGACCACAGGAGAGACCCAGTACTTC. The chain couples TRBV9 to TRBJ2-5; the D segment may tentatively be TRBD1 or TRBD2, each giving 5 matched bases. CDR1 and CDR2 are drawn from the germline V gene: SGDLS, YYNGEE. V loses 0 bases, J loses 4 bases, and the germline ends lie 13 bases apart. The CDR3 goes from the cysteine to the phenylalanine over 15 residues. The only DNA kept is the CDR3, 45 bases in frame from the first base.